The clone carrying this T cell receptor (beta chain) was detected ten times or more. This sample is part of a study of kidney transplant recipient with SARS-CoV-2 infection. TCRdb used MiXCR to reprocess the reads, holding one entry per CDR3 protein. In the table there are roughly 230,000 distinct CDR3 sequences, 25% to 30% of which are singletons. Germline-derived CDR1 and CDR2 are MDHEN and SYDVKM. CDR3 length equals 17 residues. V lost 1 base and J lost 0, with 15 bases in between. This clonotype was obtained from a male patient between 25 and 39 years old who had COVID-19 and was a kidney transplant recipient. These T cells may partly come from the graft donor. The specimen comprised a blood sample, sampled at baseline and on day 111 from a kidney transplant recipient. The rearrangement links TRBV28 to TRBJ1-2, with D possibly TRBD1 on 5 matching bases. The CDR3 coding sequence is TGTGCCAGCAGTTTATTCCCGCGACAGAGAGCTAACTATGGCTACACCTTC. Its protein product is CASSLFPRQRANYGYTF.